One T cell receptor beta chain is described in this entry. The PCR employed 60 Vbeta primers together with 13 Jbeta primers. Produced via immunoSEQ multiplex PCR; TCRdb's table is partial and in-frame only. This repertoire shows fewer than 130,000 clones, approximately 70% found once; its top ten account for roughly a tenth. The germline gives CDR1 SGHNT, CDR2 YYREEE (reference sequence). The CDR3 runs 12 residues. The junction had 3 bases not matched to a gene; V was cut back by 4 bases and J by 8 bases. This record comes from a study of cytomegalovirus exposure and HLA in healthy donors. The sequenced material came from PBMCs. The receptor comes from a middle-aged man in good health and CMV-seropositive. V gene TRBV5-4 combines with J gene TRBJ2-1; 7 nucleotides match TRBD1. CDR3: CASSLQGDEQFF. CDR3 DNA: TGTGCCAGCAGCCTTCAGGGGGATGAGCAGTTCTTC.